Below, 28 T cell receptor beta chains from the same sample are listed, as sequenced in a study of a mutant IDH1 vaccine in newly diagnosed glioma. Time point in this sample: week 35, safety follow-up. Alongside topical imiquimod, each dose of vaccine comprised 300 ug of mutant IDH1 20-mer peptide. Their antigens remain unidentified. The table came from immunoSEQ multiplex PCR; TCRdb's copy has only in-frame clones and leaves some out. The sample carries about 48,000 clones, under 85% recorded once. Sequences were derived from PBMCs, sampled from a glioma patient whose treatment included an IDH1 peptide vaccine. All receptors derive from a man aged 35-49 years with glioma.

The rearrangement joins TRBV5-4 to TRBJ2-3, with D perhaps TRBD2 (5 bases). Per germline, CDR1 SGHNT and CDR2 YYREEE (reference sequence). The CDR3 is 12 residues long. With 8 bases removed from V and 6 bases from J, the gap between germline ends came to 13 bases. DNA for the CDR3: TGTGCCAGTCCGGGGTCGGGGGATACGCAGTATTTT. This translates into CASPGSGDTQYF.

The chain uses TRBV14 and TRBJ2-1, with 14 nucleotides matching TRBD2. The CDR3 runs to 16 residues. V was pared by 0 bases and J by 7 bases, with 2 bases of the junction left unmatched. Germline V gives CDR1 SGHDN, CDR2 FVKESK. In nucleotides, the CDR3 is TGTGCCAGCAGCCAAGAGGGACTAGCGGGGGATAATGAGCAGTTCTTC. It codes for CASSQEGLAGDNEQFF.

The chain is built from TRBV7-9 and TRBJ2-3; D unclear. The V gene lost 5 bases and the J gene lost 6 bases, with 9 bases spanning the gap. CDR1 SEHNR and CDR2 FQNEAQ come from the germline V gene (reference sequence). The CDR3 sequence is 12 residues long. The CDR3 here is CASSPVGDTQYF. The CDR3, as DNA: TGTGCCAGCAGCCCTGTCGGGGATACGCAGTATTTT.

A single count supports this clone. This chain uses TRBV18 with TRBJ1-4; TRBD1 is a possible D gene (5 bases). The CDR3 has 16 residues. Germline CDR1 is KGHSH and CDR2 is LQKENI. Trimming took 5 bases from V and 8 from J, leaving 21 bases between them. CDR3 DNA: TGTGCCAGCTCATTAAACGACGGGACGGAGGGGGAAAAACTGTTTTTT. Its translation: CASSLNDGTEGEKLFF.

The genes are TRBV4-1 and TRBJ2-3, with D possibly called TRBD1 or TRBD2 (5 bases each). This CDR3 is 16 amino acids long. CDR1 MGHRA and CDR2 YSYEKL come from the germline V gene. Trimming removed 2 bases at V and 4 bases at J, with 16 bases between. This chain's CDR3 is CASSQSGVRGADTQYF. CDR3 bases: TGCGCCAGCAGCCAAAGTGGTGTTCGGGGCGCAGATACGCAGTATTTT.

The chain links TRBV5-6 to TRBJ2-7; D may be TRBD2 (6 bases). CDR3 length: 13 amino acids. Trimming removed 0 bases from V and 9 bases from J, with 13 bases in between. Germline assignment: CDR1 SGHDT and CDR2 YYEEEE. The CDR3 sequence: CASSLGVKGGQYF. The CDR3 bases are TGTGCCAGCAGCTTGGGAGTGAAGGGAGGGCAGTACTTC. Full variable domain (outside the CDR3, taken from reference TRBV5-6 and TRBJ2-7): DAGVTQSPTHLIKTRGQQVTLRCSPKSGHDTVSWYQQALGQGPQFIFQYYEEEERQRGNFPDRFSGHQFPNYSSELNVNALLLGDSALYLCASSLGVKGGQYFGPGTRLTVT.

The rearrangement uses TRBV30 and TRBJ2-4; no clear D gene. The CDR3 runs 15 residues. Looked up from germline, CDR1 is GTSNPN and CDR2 is SVGIG (reference sequence). Trimming shortened V by 3 bases and J by 0 bases, and 12 bases separated the two germline ends. The CDR3 DNA reads TGTGCCTGGAGCGGAGATGGCCTAGCCAAAAACATTCAGTACTTC. Protein sequence: CAWSGDGLAKNIQYF. Complete variable domain (other parts from reference TRBV30 and TRBJ2-4): SQTIHQWPATLVQPVGSPLSLECTVEGTSNPNLYWYRQAAGRGLQLLFYSVGIGQISSEVPQNLSASRPQDRQFILSSKKLLLSDSGFYLCAWSGDGLAKNIQYFGAGTRLSVL.

This chain joins TRBV7-6 and TRBJ2-3; 12 nucleotides align to TRBD2. There are 14 residues in the CDR3. The V segment lost 4 bases and the J segment 7 bases; nucleotides outside the gene matches: 3. CDR1 and CDR2 from the germline V gene are SGHVS and FNYEAQ. Written as DNA, the CDR3 is TGTGCCAGCAGCTCTAGCGGGGGGGGGAATACGCAGTATTTT. Its translation: CASSSSGGGNTQYF.

Only a few counts were recorded for this clone. The gene calls are TRBV30 and TRBJ1-2; D is undetermined. V lost 4 bases to trimming and J lost 8 bases, with 11 bases between them. Germline loops: CDR1 GTSNPN, CDR2 SVGIG (reference sequence). CDR3 length equals 11 residues. CDR3 region: CAWTQFGGYTF. CDR3 DNA: TGTGCCTGGACCCAATTTGGAGGCTACACCTTC.

In this sample, this clone turned up once. The chain has TRBV2 and TRBJ2-2, with 10 bases fitting TRBD2. Trimming removed 4 bases from V and 7 bases from J; junction bases left unmatched: 15. CDR3 length equals 18 residues. CDR1 and CDR2 from the germline V gene are SNHLY and FYNNEI. The CDR3 DNA reads as TGTGCCAGCAGTGTAGCGGGGGGTAACACAGGCCCCGGCGGGGAGCTGTTTTTT. Protein sequence: CASSVAGGNTGPGGELFF. The full variable domain, completed using reference TRBV2 and TRBJ2-2, is EPEVTQTPSHQVTQMGQEVILRCVPISNHLYFYWYRQILGQKVEFLVSFYNNEISEKSEIFDDQFSVERPDGSNFTLKIRSTKLEDSAMYFCASSVAGGNTGPGGELFFGEGSRLTVL.

Here the CDR3 DNA reads TGTGCCAGCACCGCGGTACCTGGCACAGATACGCAGTATTTT. Its protein product is CASTAVPGTDTQYF. The gene calls are TRBV6-6 and TRBJ2-3; no definite D call. Germline V gene lookup returns CDR1 MNHNY and CDR2 SVGAGI (reference sequence). The CDR3 has 14 residues. V lost 7 bases to trimming and J lost 1 base, with 12 bases between them.

This chain joins TRBV4-1 and TRBJ1-2, with 9 bases fitting TRBD1. With 4 bases clipped from V and 8 bases from J, the junction kept 8 bases outside the gene matches. The CDR3 has 14 amino acids. Germline-derived CDR1 and CDR2 are MGHRA and YSYEKL. The CDR3 loop is CASSLSRTGDGYTF. The DNA of the CDR3 is TGCGCCAGCAGCCTTTCTCGGACAGGGGACGGCTACACCTTC.

This chain links TRBV7-6 with TRBJ1-4; the D gene is possibly TRBD1 (5 bases). The CDR3 loop spans 12 amino acids. Germline CDR1 is SGHVS and CDR2 is FNYEAQ. The V gene lost 1 base and the J gene lost 12 bases, with 9 bases spanning the gap. CDR3 amino acids: CASSLGGDELFF. The CDR3 DNA reads as TGTGCCAGCAGCTTAGGAGGGGACGAACTGTTTTTT.

The chain carries TRBV14 and TRBJ1-5, with D maybe TRBD1 (6 bases). Trimming removed 6 bases at V and 5 bases at J, with 14 bases between. The CDR3 contains 14 residues. Germline CDR1 reads SGHDN; CDR2 reads FVKESK. Written as DNA, the CDR3 is TGTGCCAGCAGTCAAAGGGACACAGATCAGCCCCAGCATTTT. Its protein product is CASSQRDTDQPQHF.

Within the sample, this clone is medium-sized (0.01 to 0.1%). This same CDR3 is encoded by further DNA sequences in the sample. The genes are TRBV19 and TRBJ1-5; possible D gene TRBD1, 5 bases. The CDR3 is 15 amino acids. Germline CDR1 reads LNHDA; CDR2 reads SQIVND (reference sequence). Trimming took off 2 bases at V and 1 base at J, with 9 bases between the two ends. CDR3 residues: CASSIQGGSNQPQHF. The CDR3 DNA follows: TGTGCCAGTAGTATACAGGGTGGGAGCAATCAGCCCCAGCATTTT.

The rearrangement joins TRBV30 to TRBJ1-4; D gene unclear. The V end lost 2 bases, the J end lost 8 bases, and 12 bases lay between the germline ends. This CDR3 has 13 residues. Germline CDR1 reads GTSNPN; CDR2 reads SVGIG (reference sequence). The chain's CDR3 is CAWSRAGGEKLFF. CDR3 nucleotide sequence: TGTGCCTGGAGTAGGGCAGGCGGGGAAAAACTGTTTTTT.

The rearrangement links TRBV5-4 to TRBJ2-1; D is unresolved. Germline assignment: CDR1 SGHNT and CDR2 YYREEE (reference sequence). V lost 0 bases and J 7 bases, leaving 17 bases between the germline ends. The CDR3 covers 16 residues. The CDR3 protein is CASSLGPPSFGNEQFF. CDR3 bases: TGTGCCAGCAGCTTGGGTCCTCCCTCCTTTGGGAATGAGCAGTTCTTC.

This chain uses TRBV2 with TRBJ2-7, with D perhaps TRBD2 (7 bases). Trimming removed 7 bases at V and 3 bases at J, with 13 bases between. Germline assignment: CDR1 SNHLY and CDR2 FYNNEI. This CDR3 comprises 13 residues. This chain's CDR3 is CASTHREGYEQYF. The CDR3 bases are TGTGCCAGCACCCACAGGGAGGGCTACGAGCAGTACTTC.

This chain joins TRBV9 and TRBJ2-3, with D perhaps matching TRBD2 (6 bases). Germline V gene sequence: CDR1 SGDLS, CDR2 YYNGEE. The CDR3 runs to 13 residues. The V gene lost 3 bases and the J gene lost 6 bases, with 11 bases spanning the gap. The CDR3 DNA follows: TGTGCCAGCAGCGAGGGAGGAGGGGATACGCAGTATTTT. Protein: CASSEGGGDTQYF.

This chain uses TRBV2 with TRBJ1-3, with TRBD1 identical over 7 bases. Looked up from germline, CDR1 is SNHLY and CDR2 is FYNNEI. The ends lost 3 bases at V and 4 bases at J; junction bases unmatched: 3. The CDR3 runs 14 residues. This chain's CDR3 is CASSEDRRGNTIYF. CDR3 bases: TGTGCCAGCAGTGAGGACAGGAGGGGAAACACCATATATTTT.

The rearrangement joins TRBV7-6 to TRBJ2-5; D is perhaps TRBD1 (5 bases). The length of the CDR3 is 12 residues. Germline loops: CDR1 SGHVS, CDR2 FNYEAQ. V dropped 5 bases and J dropped 5 bases, with 9 bases sitting between them. The DNA for the CDR3 is TGTGCCAGCAGCCGTCCAGGGGAGACCCAGTACTTC. Translated: CASSRPGETQYF.

The chain couples TRBV19 to TRBJ2-3; TRBD2 aligns across 14 bases. From germline, CDR1 is LNHDA and CDR2 SQIVND (reference sequence). This CDR3 region has 15 residues. V shed 3 bases, J shed 5 bases, and the junction held 1 base outside the gene matches. The CDR3 loop is CASSIGLAGGDTQYF. The CDR3 region has the DNA TGTGCCAGTAGTATCGGACTAGCGGGGGGAGATACGCAGTATTTT.

This chain uses TRBV6-6 with TRBJ2-3; no clear D. V lost 5 bases to trimming and J lost 0 bases, with 9 bases between them. Per the germline V gene, CDR1 is MNHNY and CDR2 is SVGAGI (reference sequence). This CDR3 contains 14 residues. The CDR3 bases are TGTGCCAGCAGTAACAGAGCTAGCACAGATACGCAGTATTTT. As protein: CASSNRASTDTQYF.

The CDR3 here is CASSPPGGTGLKLFF. In DNA form, the CDR3 reads TGTGCCAGCAGCCCCCCGGGGGGGACCGGGCTAAAACTGTTTTTT. The chain has TRBV14 and TRBJ1-4; a possible D gene is TRBD1 (5 bases). CDR3 size: 15 residues. Per germline, CDR1 SGHDN and CDR2 FVKESK. V lost 4 bases and J 10 bases, leaving 19 bases between the germline ends.

On this clone itself: The sample carries other DNA sequences with the same CDR3. CDR3 sequence reads: CASSFQGRNQPQHF. The CDR3 DNA is TGTGCCAGCAGCTTTCAGGGACGCAATCAGCCCCAGCATTTT. V usage is TRBV5-6 and J usage is TRBJ1-5, with D tentatively TRBD1 (5 bases). This CDR3 comprises 14 residues. Germline V gives CDR1 SGHDT, CDR2 YYEEEE. Trimming took off 2 bases at V and 2 bases at J, with 8 bases between the two ends.

The chain has TRBV4-1 and TRBJ1-1, with 7 bases lining up with TRBD1. V gave up 2 bases and J gave up 3 bases; unmatched junction bases: 3. Germline-derived CDR1 and CDR2 are MGHRA and YSYEKL. The CDR3 consists of 14 residues. The CDR3 region has the DNA TGCGCCAGCAGCCAAAGACAGGGTGACACTGAAGCTTTCTTT. It specifies CASSQRQGDTEAFF.

The rearrangement links TRBV6-1 to TRBJ2-2; D tentatively fits TRBD1 or TRBD2 (5 bases each). The germline V and J ends were trimmed by 4 bases and 2 bases, with 8 bases remaining between them. In germline, CDR1 is MNHNS, CDR2 SASEGT. CDR3 length: 14 residues. The CDR3 sequence is CASSGGTNTGELFF. Written as DNA, the CDR3 is TGTGCCAGCAGTGGAGGGACCAACACCGGGGAGCTGTTTTTT.

The chain combines TRBV29-1 with TRBJ1-5; D perhaps matches TRBD1 (5 bases). V lost 7 bases and J 3 bases, leaving 13 bases between the germline ends. Germline CDR1 reads SQVTM; CDR2 reads ANQGSEA. This CDR3 comprises 13 residues. In DNA, the CDR3 is TGCAGCGCTCGCGGGGGACCCAATCAGCCCCAGCATTTT. Amino acid sequence: CSARGGPNQPQHF.